Given below is one T cell receptor beta chain in context. Germline CDR1 reads ENHRY; CDR2 reads SYGVKD. The CDR3 extends over 16 amino acids. V was cut by 3 bases and J by 5 bases, with 17 bases left in between. These data originate in a study of blood T cell repertoires in COVID-19. In the original processing: Nucleated cell number was recorded as an estimate derived from reference gene primer amplification. Using immunoSEQ multiplex PCR, the repertoire was profiled, and TCRdb retains in-frame clones only, with some absent. V and J calls and clone size are copied from that table; D and trimming were computed from the DNA. The table includes hundreds of thousands of clones, approximately 88% detected once.

Sequences were obtained from peripheral blood. This receptor was identified in a woman under 40 with COVID-19, enrolled during active disease. The chain is built from TRBV10-3 and TRBJ2-1, with D possibly TRBD1 on 6 matching bases. The CDR3 DNA is TGTGCCATCAGTGAAGGAGACTTAGGACAGCACAATGAGCAGTTCTTC. Translation: CAISEGDLGQHNEQFF.